The 30 T cell receptor beta chains listed next were all sequenced from one sample in a study of cytomegalovirus exposure and HLA in healthy donors. PCR involved 60 Vbeta and 13 Jbeta primers. The data were produced by immunoSEQ multiplex PCR, yet TCRdb's version contains in-frame clones alone and is incomplete. Of around 120,000 clones listed, around 80% are singletons. The source material was PBMCs. These TCRs come from a man in his fifties in good health and CMV-seronegative.

V usage is TRBV6-1 and J usage is TRBJ2-5; tentative D call: TRBD2 (6 bases). The end of the DNA is better explained by TRBJ2-7, so the J call may be wrong. The CDR3 extends over 16 amino acids. CDR1 and CDR2 (germline): MNHNS, SASEGT. The CDR3 bases are TGTGCCAGCAGTGAAGCGCTTGGAGCGGGCTCCTACGAGCAGTACTTC. Amino acid sequence: CASSEALGAGSYEQYF.

The V and J genes are TRBV7-3 and TRBJ2-3; 8 bases are a match to TRBD2. V was pared by 5 bases and J by 4 bases, with 8 bases of the junction left unmatched. CDR1 SGHTA and CDR2 FQGTGA come from the germline V gene. The CDR3 contains 15 residues. In nucleotides, the CDR3 is TGTGCCAGCAGCCCCGGGGGACTAGGCCCAGATACGCAGTATTTT. Amino acid sequence: CASSPGGLGPDTQYF.

The rearrangement links TRBV6-1 to TRBJ1-2; 8 nucleotides match TRBD1. The CDR3 loop spans 13 amino acids. Losses at the gene ends were 5 bases for V and 9 bases for J; bases not matched to a gene: 8. Germline CDR1 and CDR2: MNHNS and SASEGT. CDR3 amino acids: CASSLRTGQRYTF. The CDR3 region has the DNA TGTGCCAGCAGTCTCCGGACAGGGCAGCGCTACACCTTC.

The J gene is TRBJ2-7, the V gene TRBV19; TRBD2 agrees at 7 bases. The junction had 2 bases not matched to a gene; V was cut back by 3 bases and J by 0 bases. Germline CDR1 and CDR2: LNHDA and SQIVND (reference sequence). This CDR3 has 14 amino acids. CDR3 amino acids: CASSMRDYSYEQYF. The CDR3 DNA reads as TGTGCCAGTAGTATGAGGGACTACTCCTACGAGCAGTACTTC.

V usage is TRBV18 and J usage is TRBJ2-7; TRBD1 aligns across 7 bases. Germline CDR1 is KGHSH and CDR2 is LQKENI. V trimming: 2 bases; J trimming: 1 base; junction bases outside the gene matches: 5. The length of the CDR3 is 15 residues. The CDR3 DNA follows: TGTGCCAGCTCACCAATAGGGGACAGTTCCTACGAGCAGTACTTC. This gives the protein CASSPIGDSSYEQYF.

A single count supports this clone. The chain is built from TRBV6-5 and TRBJ1-3; 8 bases fit TRBD1. V lost 6 bases and J lost 2; bases outside the gene matches: 3. The CDR3 runs 14 residues. Germline-derived CDR1 and CDR2 are MNHEY and SVGAGI. The CDR3 is CASRPQGAGNTIYF. DNA of the CDR3: TGTGCCAGCAGGCCACAGGGGGCTGGAAACACCATATATTTT.

V usage is TRBV6-5 and J usage is TRBJ1-5, with D unclear. The CDR3 sequence is 16 residues long. V lost 2 bases and J lost 1, with 12 bases in between. The germline CDR1 and CDR2 sequences are MNHEY and SVGAGI. The CDR3 nucleotides read TGTGCCAGCAGTTACAAGTCCCCGGTGAGCAATCAGCCCCAGCATTTT. This sequence encodes CASSYKSPVSNQPQHF.

This clone came up a few times. The chain links TRBV27 to TRBJ2-5; 7 bases map to TRBD2. Per germline, CDR1 MNHEY and CDR2 SMNVEV (reference sequence). With V trimmed by 6 bases and J by 4 bases, 8 bases remained unmatched. The CDR3 loop spans 14 amino acids. The CDR3 reads CASSHGLEGETQYF. CDR3 DNA: TGTGCCAGCAGCCATGGACTAGAGGGAGAGACCCAGTACTTC.

The rearrangement uses TRBV7-9 and TRBJ2-1, with TRBD2 matching over 9 bases. V was clipped by 8 bases and J by 8 bases; unmatched bases: 16. The germline V gene encodes CDR1 SEHNR and CDR2 FQNEAQ (reference sequence). The CDR3 spans 16 residues. CDR3 DNA sequence: TGTGCCAGCCCTCAACCGGGGCGGGGGGGCAACGATGAGCAGTTCTTC. Translated, it gives CASPQPGRGGNDEQFF.

A few counts support this clone. V usage is TRBV10-3 and J usage is TRBJ2-7; 8 bases align to TRBD1. The length of the CDR3 is 16 residues. Trimming removed 0 bases from V and 3 bases from J; junction bases left unmatched: 7. Germline V CDR1 and CDR2: ENHRY, SYGVKD. CDR3 in amino acids: CAISESDRGFFYEQYF. Here the CDR3 DNA reads TGTGCCATCAGTGAGTCCGACAGGGGTTTTTTCTACGAGCAGTACTTC.

The table lists this clone with a count of one. The gene calls are TRBV6-6 and TRBJ1-3; perhaps TRBD1 as D (5 bases). Germline V lookup: CDR1 MNHNY, CDR2 SVGAGI (reference sequence). The CDR3 contains 15 residues. Trimming pared 0 bases from V and 4 bases from J, leaving 10 bases between. The CDR3 bases are TGTGCCAGCAGTTACTCCCCAGGGCACGGAAACACCATATATTTT. Its translation is CASSYSPGHGNTIYF.

This clone was seen once. Within the sample, other DNA sequences also encode this same CDR3. The chain has TRBV19 and TRBJ1-5, with 11 bases that match TRBD1. Germline V CDR1 and CDR2: LNHDA, SQIVND (reference sequence). The V and J ends lost 7 bases and 2 bases, in that order; junction bases with no gene match: 4. The CDR3 is 15 amino acids. The CDR3 protein is CASIGTGGGNQPQHF. CDR3 bases: TGTGCCAGTATTGGGACAGGGGGTGGCAATCAGCCCCAGCATTTT. The variable domain in full, completed from reference TRBV19 and TRBJ1-5, reads DGGITQSPKYLFRKEGQNVTLSCEQNLNHDAMYWYRQDPGQGLRLIYYSQIVNDFQKGDIAEGYSVSREKKESFPLTVTSAQKNPTAFYLCASIGTGGGNQPQHFGDGTRLSIL.

The chain carries TRBV10-3 and TRBJ1-1; weak D call: TRBD1 (6 bases). Germline V gives CDR1 ENHRY, CDR2 SYGVKD. This CDR3 spans 17 amino acids. Trimming removed 10 bases at V and 2 bases at J, with 26 bases between. The CDR3 DNA reads as TGTGCCACCGGAGAAAACCGGGGACAAGCCCTTAACACTGAAGCTTTCTTT. Amino acid sequence: CATGENRGQALNTEAFF.

This clone has only one observation. The rearrangement links TRBV6-4 to TRBJ2-2, with a weak D call TRBD1 (6 bases). Germline V lookup: CDR1 MRHNA, CDR2 SNTAGT. The length of the CDR3 is 15 residues. V lost 5 bases and J 7 bases, leaving 17 bases between the germline ends. The CDR3 sequence: CASSLEGEPSGELFF. As DNA, the CDR3 is TGTGCCAGCAGTCTCGAGGGGGAGCCTAGCGGGGAGCTGTTTTTT.

This sequence joins TRBV5-1 and TRBJ2-1; 11 nucleotides align to TRBD2. V lost 3 bases to trimming and J lost 0 bases; unmatched junction nucleotides: 5. The CDR3 spans 17 residues. From germline, CDR1 is SGHRS and CDR2 YFSETQ. CDR3 amino acids: CASSSGTSGYSYNEQFF. In DNA, the CDR3 is TGCGCCAGCAGCTCCGGGACTAGCGGCTACTCCTACAATGAGCAGTTCTTC.

The chain links TRBV6-6 to TRBJ1-3; 9 bases agree with TRBD1. The germline V gene has CDR1 MNHNY and CDR2 SVGAGI (reference sequence). The CDR3 totals 14 residues. Losses at the gene ends were 4 bases for V and 11 bases for J; bases not matched to a gene: 9. As DNA, the CDR3 is TGTGCCAGCAGTTCCAAGGACAGGGGAGTGCCCATATATTTT. This gives the protein CASSSKDRGVPIYF.

V is TRBV11-1 and J is TRBJ2-7, with D uncertain. The germline CDR1 and CDR2 sequences are SGHAT and FQDESV (reference sequence). This CDR3 is built from 13 residues. Trimming removed 4 bases at V and 4 bases at J, with 11 bases between. CDR3 sequence reads: CASSSSRGYEQYF. DNA for the CDR3: TGTGCCAGCAGCTCCTCGCGAGGATACGAGCAGTACTTC.

This clone was seen a single time. This chain links TRBV2 with TRBJ2-7; 14 nucleotides align to TRBD2. This CDR3 has 18 residues. In germline, CDR1 is SNHLY, CDR2 FYNNEI. The V and J ends lost 3 bases and 0 bases, in that order; junction bases with no gene match: 7. The CDR3 here is CASSEWTSGRYSSYEQYF. CDR3 coding DNA: TGTGCCAGCAGTGAGTGGACTAGCGGGAGGTACAGCTCCTACGAGCAGTACTTC.

This clone was seen a few times. This chain joins TRBV9 and TRBJ2-7; TRBD2 is a possible D gene (5 bases). Germline CDR1 reads SGDLS; CDR2 reads YYNGEE. With 4 bases removed from V and 4 bases from J, the gap between germline ends came to 15 bases. This CDR3 region has 14 residues. The CDR3 sequence: CASSSSPGKYEQYF. As DNA, the CDR3 is TGTGCCAGCAGCTCCTCACCCGGGAAATACGAGCAGTACTTC.

The sample holds a few counts of this clone. This rearrangement joins TRBV9 to TRBJ2-7; D is undetermined. The V and J ends lost 1 base and 6 bases respectively, with 14 bases between them. The germline gives CDR1 SGDLS, CDR2 YYNGEE. There are 14 residues in the CDR3. The CDR3 reads CASSVSLTKSEQYF. The CDR3 DNA reads TGTGCCAGCAGCGTATCTCTTACTAAGTCCGAGCAGTACTTC. Full variable domain (remainder filled in from reference TRBV9 and TRBJ2-7): DSGVTQTPKHLITATGQRVTLRCSPRSGDLSVYWYQQSLDQGLQFLIQYYNGEERAKGNILERFSAQQFPDLHSELNLSSLELGDSALYFCASSVSLTKSEQYFGPGTRLTVT.

The genes are TRBV5-1 and TRBJ1-3; 7 bases are shared with TRBD1. Germline values: CDR1 SGHRS, CDR2 YFSETQ. Unmatched junction bases numbered 5, after V lost 5 bases and J lost 0 bases. The CDR3 consists of 15 residues. Here the CDR3 reads CASRTGHLSGNTIYF. In DNA, the CDR3 is TGCGCCAGCAGGACAGGGCACCTCTCTGGAAACACCATATATTTT.

This chain joins TRBV30 and TRBJ1-4, with TRBD1 matching over 7 bases. Germline loops: CDR1 GTSNPN, CDR2 SVGIG (reference sequence). V dropped 4 bases and J dropped 5; count of bases not matched to a gene: 4. The CDR3 is 13 residues long. The CDR3 loop is CAWTAGGNEKLFF. The CDR3 bases are TGTGCCTGGACCGCAGGGGGAAATGAAAAACTGTTTTTT.

This chain joins TRBV6-1 and TRBJ1-3; D perhaps matches TRBD1 (6 bases). CDR1 and CDR2 from the germline V gene are MNHNS and SASEGT. The CDR3 spans 15 residues. Trimming shortened V by 3 bases and J by 2 bases, and 11 bases separated the two germline ends. CDR3 in amino acids: CASSDQGPAGNTIYF. CDR3 coding DNA: TGTGCCAGCAGTGACCAGGGGCCCGCTGGAAACACCATATATTTT.

This chain joins TRBV6-5 and TRBJ2-1; D not certain. Germline lookup yields CDR1 MNHEY and CDR2 SVGAGI. This CDR3 region has 15 residues. V was shortened by 6 bases and J by 0 bases, with 12 bases between the two germline ends. In DNA form, the CDR3 reads TGTGCCAGCAGCCCCACTTGGAGCTCCTACAATGAGCAGTTCTTC. Amino acid sequence: CASSPTWSSYNEQFF.

The gene calls are TRBV28 and TRBJ2-6; no clear D. Trimming shortened V by 3 bases and J by 0 bases, and 3 bases separated the two germline ends. This CDR3 spans 14 amino acids. Germline V gene sequence: CDR1 MDHEN, CDR2 SYDVKM. Here the CDR3 reads CASSFYSGANVLTF. The CDR3 bases are TGTGCCAGCAGTTTTTACTCTGGGGCCAACGTCCTGACTTTC.

The DNA of the CDR3 is TGCGCCAGCAGCCGAGGGACAGGGCGTGACACTGAAGCTTTCTTT. Its protein is CASSRGTGRDTEAFF. The rearrangement uses TRBV4-3 and TRBJ1-1; 9 bases are shared with TRBD1. Germline trimming cut 4 bases from V and 3 bases from J; bases unmatched to any gene: 6. Per germline, CDR1 LGHNA and CDR2 YSLEER. This CDR3 is 15 amino acids long.

V gene TRBV20-1 combines with J gene TRBJ2-5; D possibly corresponds to TRBD1 (6 bases). CDR3 length: 11 amino acids. Germline assignment: CDR1 DFQATT and CDR2 SNEGSKA (reference sequence). The CDR3: CGGHKQETQYF. DNA of the CDR3: TGCGGGGGACACAAGCAAGAGACCCAGTACTTC.

The J gene is TRBJ2-7, the V gene TRBV7-8; TRBD2 matches 7 bases. Germline loops: CDR1 SGHVS, CDR2 FQNEAQ. Trimming took 5 bases from V and 0 from J; bases not matched to a gene: 7. The CDR3 is made up of 15 amino acids. The CDR3 is CASSAPGGSSYEQYF. As DNA, the CDR3 is TGTGCCAGCAGCGCCCCTGGCGGGAGCTCCTACGAGCAGTACTTC.

The CDR3: CASSLGQRDNEQFF. DNA for the CDR3: TGCGCCAGCAGCTTAGGACAGAGAGACAATGAGCAGTTCTTC. The chain couples TRBV5-1 to TRBJ2-1; D perhaps matches TRBD1 (6 bases). The CDR3 contains 14 residues. V was shortened by 2 bases and J by 5 bases, with 11 bases between the two germline ends. Per germline, CDR1 SGHRS and CDR2 YFSETQ.

The V and J genes are TRBV15 and TRBJ2-7, with TRBD1 as a possible D gene (6 bases). The CDR3 extends over 15 amino acids. Germline V gene sequence: CDR1 LNHNV, CDR2 YYDKDF (reference sequence). The ends were cut back, 0 bases at V and 5 bases at J, with 14 bases in the middle. The CDR3 here is CATSRDPDSIDEQYF. CDR3 DNA sequence: TGTGCCACCAGCAGAGATCCGGACAGCATCGACGAGCAGTACTTC.